The clone carrying this T cell receptor (beta chain) was counted ten times or more. Its antigen remains unidentified. Quantitative 5'-RACE with molecular barcodes was used to make the TCR beta libraries. TCRdb independently ran MiXCR on the 5' RACE reads; one entry per CDR3 protein. The sample consists of a few hundred thousand distinct CDR3 sequences, about 10% of them appearing once. The entry originates in a study of CD8 T cells in ankylosing spondylitis. Broader study findings: From matched ankylosing spondylitis synovial fluid, disease-linked clones were reportedly recovered at significantly enriched levels. Previous work reported some of these motif variants in the synovial fluid and blood of reactive arthritis. Seemingly characteristic of ankylosing spondylitis blood was a TCR beta motif consisting of 7 or 8 highly homologous variants.

CDR1 KGHDR and CDR2 SFDVKD come from the germline V gene. The CDR3 totals 14 residues. Unmatched junction bases numbered 10, after V lost 12 bases and J lost 8 bases. The sequencing sample was made of blood, either unsorted or a sorted T cell fraction (not recorded which). This chain joins TRBV24-1 and TRBJ2-1; TRBD2 agrees at 12 bases. The TCR originated in a male donor with ankylosing spondylitis or in good health (not recorded which). CDR3 nucleotides: TGTGCCGCTTCGACTAGCGGGAGTAGCGATGAGCAGTTCTTC. It yields the protein CAASTSGSSDEQFF.